This T cell receptor (beta chain) derives from a study of T cells in Graves' hyperthyroidism and ophthalmopathy. Study-wide results and caveats: Blood also carried most thyroid clonotypes expanded above 0.001. Through a model of 13 V-J features, ophthalmopathy was separated from stable hyperthyroidism.

V lost 2 bases to trimming and J lost 1 base, with 5 bases between them. Germline V CDR1 and CDR2: MRHNA, SNTAGT. The CDR3 is made up of 14 amino acids. The sample holds many counts of this clonotype. The antigen remains unidentified. It was uncontrolled infection, other autoimmune disease, pregnancy or lactation that excluded patients. Clinical symptoms, serum thyroxine and TRAb, thyroid ultrasound and orbital computed tomography together formed the diagnostic basis. TCR beta CDR3 region amplification was performed from RNA transcripts. RT-PCR in the first round (using the HTBI primer set) targeted the TCR CDR3. TCRdb called the multiplex PCR reads again in MiXCR, with one record for every CDR3 protein. The sample lists around 540,000 distinct CDR3 sequences; about half were seen once.

Sequencing was done on a sample of peripheral blood or thyroid tissue (not recorded which). V gene TRBV6-4 combines with J gene TRBJ2-2; perhaps TRBD1 as D (5 bases). This clonotype was obtained from a young woman with Graves' hyperthyroidism. The CDR3 sequence is CASSDGQNTGELFF. CDR3 bases: TGTGCCAGCAGTGACGGACAGAACACCGGGGAGCTGTTTTTT.